The rows below give T cell receptor beta chains drawn from one sample of a study of T cell clonotyping in hematopoietic cell transplantation. Data came from immunoSEQ multiplex PCR; TCRdb stores just in-frame clones and leaves some out. This table has about 41,000 clones, nearly 97% appearing once. The specimen was peripheral blood mononuclear cells. These receptor sequences come from a man younger than 45 in good health. Some clones in this sample may be carry-over from other donors' samples. The CDR3 runs from the conserved cysteine through the conserved F or W. D genes are given only for firm matches. Clone sizes are given selectively: once, few, many, or a class where the clone is expanded.

d_call,clone_size,j_call,v_call,cdr3_aa,cdr3_nt
NA,once,TRBJ2-7,TRBV10-3,CAISEEGGTYF,TGTGCCATCAGTGAGGAGGGGGGGACCTACTTC
TRBD1,NA,TRBJ2-4,TRBV5-4,CASSRDRVYIQYF,TGTGCCAGTAGCCGGGACAGGGTATACATTCAGTACTTC
NA,NA,TRBJ1-3,TRBV7-6,CASSIDRTYGNTIYF,TGTGCCAGCAGCATCGACAGGACCTATGGAAACACCATATATTTT
NA,NA,TRBJ1-3,TRBV2,CASSVGLGSGNTIYF,TGTGCCAGCAGTGTTGGCCTAGGGTCTGGAAACACCATATATTTT
TRBD2,NA,TRBJ2-1,TRBV7-9,CASSRAGGSYNEQFF,TGTGCCAGCAGCCGCGCGGGGGGCTCCTACAATGAGCAGTTCTTC
NA,once,TRBJ2-3,TRBV4-2,CASSQTPKRTDTQYF,TGTGCCAGCAGCCAAACCCCGAAACGAACAGATACGCAGTATTTT
NA,NA,TRBJ1-5,TRBV19,CASSVQSYKPQHF,TGTGCCAGTAGTGTTCAGTCGTATAAGCCCCAGCATTTT
TRBD1,NA,TRBJ2-7,TRBV6-1,CASSLEPRGTYEQYF,TGTGCCAGCAGCCTAGAACCCAGGGGGACCTACGAGCAGTACTTC
NA,NA,TRBJ1-2,TRBV25-1,CASSRGNYGYTF,TGTGCCAGCAGTCGGGGGAACTATGGCTACACCTTC
TRBD1,NA,TRBJ1-1,TRBV5-1,CASSPRGQQNTEAFF,TGCGCCAGCAGCCCGCGGGGACAGCAGAACACTGAAGCTTTCTTT
NA,NA,TRBJ1-1,TRBV19,CASSTRPTFEAFF,TGTGCCAGTAGTACTCGTCCCACATTTGAAGCTTTCTTT
NA,NA,TRBJ2-5,TRBV4-1,CASSLRSGAETQYF,TGCGCCAGCAGCCTGAGGTCAGGGGCAGAGACCCAGTACTTC
NA,NA,TRBJ2-2,TRBV29-1,CSVGQASIGELFF,TGCAGCGTTGGACAGGCCTCAATCGGGGAGCTGTTTTTT
NA,once,TRBJ1-2,TRBV27,CASRGVEASYGYTF,TGTGCCAGCAGAGGGGTTGAGGCCTCCTATGGCTACACCTTC
NA,NA,TRBJ2-3,TRBV27,CASSPRPTNTDTQYF,TGTGCCAGCAGTCCCCGTCCGACCAACACAGATACGCAGTATTTT
NA,NA,TRBJ1-3,TRBV4-3,CASSLTGLPGNTIYF,TGCGCCAGCAGCCTTACAGGGCTCCCTGGAAACACCATATATTTT
NA,NA,TRBJ1-1,TRBV29-1,CSVQFKEAFF,TGCAGCGTTCAATTTAAAGAAGCTTTCTTT
TRBD2,once,TRBJ2-5,TRBV7-2,CASSLIAGGLEETQYF,TGTGCCAGCAGCTTGATAGCGGGGGGGCTGGAAGAGACCCAGTACTTC